This T cell receptor beta chain stems from a study of cytomegalovirus exposure and HLA in healthy donors. The CDR3 spans 14 residues. Germline values: CDR1 LGHNA, CDR2 YSLEER. The V segment lost 8 bases and the J segment 3 bases; nucleotides outside the gene matches: 9. Regarding the study as a whole: Most CMV-associated TCR beta chains were later found to appear HLA-restricted. In a later analysis, V- and J-gene trimming of beta chains associated with a DCLRE1C missense variant, replicated independently. Listed as cytomegalovirus-associated were 170 or so TCR beta chains. Among the sequence variants, a highly shared cluster was likely an artifact of sequencing.

About this clone: Its antigen is unknown.

The PCR made use of 60 Vbeta and 13 Jbeta primers. Sequenced by immunoSEQ multiplex PCR; TCRdb stores in-frame clones only, minus some. Among around 100,000 clones, 70% to 85% were seen once, and the ten largest hold approximately 3%. The gene calls are TRBV4-3 and TRBJ1-2, with 7 positions matching TRBD1. The specimen was PBMCs. The TCR sequence derives from a woman in her forties in good health and CMV-seronegative. The CDR3 loop reads CASAKGAGDYGYTF. The DNA of the CDR3 is TGCGCCAGCGCAAAGGGGGCAGGGGACTATGGCTACACCTTC.